This passage covers 4 T cell receptor beta chains from one sample sequenced in a study of neurological immune-mediated disorders. The time point was: longitudinal time-point 1 (baseline). Each CDR3 protein gets one entry after TCRdb re-called the 5' RACE reads with MiXCR. The data contain under 90,000 distinct CDR3 sequences, roughly 10% of them singletons. Material: PBMCs. These receptors originate from a man younger than 40 in good health.

This clonotype has ten or more counts. The chain joins TRBV12-3 or TRBV12-4 to TRBJ2-5, with a weak D call TRBD1 (6 bases). Trimming took 3 bases from V and 5 from J, leaving 16 bases between them. This CDR3 is built from 15 residues. CDR3 nucleotide sequence: TGTGCCAGCAGTTTTCAACAGGGTAACCGGGAGACCCAGTACTTC. Encoded protein: CASSFQQGNRETQYF.

There are many counts of this clonotype. The chain links TRBV20-1 to TRBJ2-3; the match to TRBD2 covers 7 bases. Germline V gene lookup returns CDR1 DFQATT and CDR2 SNEGSKA (reference sequence). With V trimmed by 0 bases and J by 1 base, 10 bases remained unmatched. The CDR3 is 17 amino acids. The CDR3 coding sequence is TGCAGTGCTAGAGATCGGGTTCTAGCGGCAGGCACAGATACGCAGTATTTT. Amino acids: CSARDRVLAAGTDTQYF.

The genes are TRBV18 and TRBJ2-1; a weak D match, TRBD2 (6 bases). Germline lookup yields CDR1 KGHSH and CDR2 LQKENI. The V end lost 0 bases, the J end lost 4 bases, and 13 bases lay between the germline ends. This CDR3 is 16 amino acids long. CDR3 protein: CASSPPAGGVYNEQFF. The CDR3 DNA sequence: TGTGCCAGCTCACCACCGGCCGGGGGTGTTTACAATGAGCAGTTCTTC.

This clonotype was observed many times. The rearrangement uses TRBV6-1 and TRBJ2-7; 8 bases fit TRBD2. This CDR3 comprises 14 residues. Trimming at V came to 4 bases and at J to 0 bases, leaving 2 bases not matched to a gene. Germline V gives CDR1 MNHNS, CDR2 SASEGT. The CDR3 is CASSGAGGSYEQYF. CDR3 DNA: TGTGCCAGCAGTGGGGCGGGAGGCTCCTACGAGCAGTACTTC.